This TCR beta chain comes out of a study of blood T cell repertoires in COVID-19. Study-wide background: From the United States, Italy and Spain came samples of acute and convalescent COVID-19. From T cells, B-cell-depleted T cells, or PBMCs came the material, which was cDNA or gDNA.

The assay was immunoSEQ multiplex PCR, and TCRdb's table has in-frame clones only and misses some. The table includes around 280,000 clones, approximately 84% detected once. This CDR3 is built from 15 residues. From germline, CDR1 is LNHDA and CDR2 SQIVND (reference sequence). V lost 3 bases to trimming and J lost 3 bases; unmatched junction nucleotides: 4. This clonotype was obtained from a woman in her 30s who had recovered from COVID-19. Sequencing used peripheral blood. This chain links TRBV19 with TRBJ1-1; 10 bases agree with TRBD1. DNA of the CDR3: TGTGCCAGTAGTATCGGCGGGACAGGGGACACTGAAGCTTTCTTT. Translated, it gives CASSIGGTGDTEAFF.